Sequencing of this T cell receptor (beta chain) was carried out in a study of CD8 T cells in Susac syndrome. Across the study: Patients with Susac syndrome who were sequenced included roughly 6 with active disease and fewer than ten in remission. When blood was collected, patients with Susac syndrome were therapy-naive, were taking corticosteroids, or were receiving intravenous immunoglobulin alone.

RNA was extracted with the RNeasy kit, and a quantity of about 0.45 to 1 ug was reverse transcribed using random hexamers. TCRdb processed the immunoSEQ multiplex PCR reads anew with MiXCR; each CDR3 protein has one entry. There are 150,000 or so distinct CDR3 sequences in the sample; around 95% occur only once, and 0.13% to 0.15% lies in the top ten. The T cells that were sequenced for TCR beta were CD8+ and CD4+ cells from blood. Source material: CD4+ T cells from PBMCs. This sequence was found in a human donor with Susac syndrome.

For the CDR3, the DNA is TGCGCCAGCAGTCAACGGCGGACAGGCTTAGGCTACACCTTC. Its protein is CASSQRRTGLGYTF. This chain uses TRBV23-1 with TRBJ1-2; the match to TRBD1 covers 7 bases. TRBV23-1 is an ORF, with its function uncertain. After removal of 2 bases from V and 8 bases from J, the junction contained 8 bases not matched to a gene. CDR3 length: 14 residues.